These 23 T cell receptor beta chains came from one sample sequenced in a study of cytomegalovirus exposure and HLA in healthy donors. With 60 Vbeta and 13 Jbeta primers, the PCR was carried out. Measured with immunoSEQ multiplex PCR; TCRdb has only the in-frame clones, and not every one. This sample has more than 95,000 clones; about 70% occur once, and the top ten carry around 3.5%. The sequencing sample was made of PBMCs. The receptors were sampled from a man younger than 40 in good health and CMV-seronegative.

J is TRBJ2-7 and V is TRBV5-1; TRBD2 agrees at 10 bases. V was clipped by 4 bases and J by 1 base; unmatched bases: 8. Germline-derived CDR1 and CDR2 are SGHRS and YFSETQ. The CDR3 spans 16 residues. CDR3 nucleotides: TGCGCCAGCAGCAAGACTTTAGCGGGAGGTTCCTACGAGCAGTACTTC. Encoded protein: CASSKTLAGGSYEQYF.

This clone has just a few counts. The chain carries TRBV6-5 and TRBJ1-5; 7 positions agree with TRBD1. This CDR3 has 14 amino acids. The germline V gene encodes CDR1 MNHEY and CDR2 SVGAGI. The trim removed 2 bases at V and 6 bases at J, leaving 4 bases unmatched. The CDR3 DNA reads TGTGCCAGCAGTTACATAAGGGGGCTTCAGCCCCAGCATTTT. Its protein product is CASSYIRGLQPQHF.

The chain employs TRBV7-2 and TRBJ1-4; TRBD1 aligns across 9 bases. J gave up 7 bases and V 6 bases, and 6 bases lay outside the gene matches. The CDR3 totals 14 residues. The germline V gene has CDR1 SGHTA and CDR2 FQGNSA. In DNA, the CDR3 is TGTGCCAGCAGGAGGGGGACAGGGAGTGAAAAACTGTTTTTT. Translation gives CASRRGTGSEKLFF.

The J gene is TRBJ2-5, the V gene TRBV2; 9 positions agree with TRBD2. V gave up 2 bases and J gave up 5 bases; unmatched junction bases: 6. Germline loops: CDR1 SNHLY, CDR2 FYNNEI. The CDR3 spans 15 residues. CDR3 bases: TGTGCCAGCAGTGAATGGCTAGCGGGATGGGAGACCCAGTACTTC. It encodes CASSEWLAGWETQYF.

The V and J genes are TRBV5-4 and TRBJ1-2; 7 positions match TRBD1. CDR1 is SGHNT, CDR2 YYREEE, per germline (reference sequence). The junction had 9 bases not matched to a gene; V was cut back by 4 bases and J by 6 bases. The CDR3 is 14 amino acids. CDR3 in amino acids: CASSGYRGRDGYTF. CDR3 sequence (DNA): TGTGCCAGCAGCGGATACAGGGGAAGGGATGGCTACACCTTC.

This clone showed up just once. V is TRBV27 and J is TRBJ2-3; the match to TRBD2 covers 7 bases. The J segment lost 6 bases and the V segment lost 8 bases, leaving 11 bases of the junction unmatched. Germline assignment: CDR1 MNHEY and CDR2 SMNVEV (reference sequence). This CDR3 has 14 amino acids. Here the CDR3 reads CASGGRERPDTQYF. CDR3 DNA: TGTGCCAGCGGAGGGCGGGAGAGACCCGATACGCAGTATTTT.

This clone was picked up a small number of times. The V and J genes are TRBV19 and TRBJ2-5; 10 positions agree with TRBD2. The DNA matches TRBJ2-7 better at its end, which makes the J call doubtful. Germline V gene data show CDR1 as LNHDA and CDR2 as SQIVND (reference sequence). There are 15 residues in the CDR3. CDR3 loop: CASSISSGSINEQYF. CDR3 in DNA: TGTGCCAGTAGTATTTCTAGCGGGAGTATCAACGAGCAGTACTTC.

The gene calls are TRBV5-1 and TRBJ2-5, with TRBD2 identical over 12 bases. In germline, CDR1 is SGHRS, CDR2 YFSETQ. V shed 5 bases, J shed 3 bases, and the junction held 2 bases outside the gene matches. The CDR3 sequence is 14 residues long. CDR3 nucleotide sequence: TGCGCCAGCAGGCGACTAGCGGGGGAAGAGACCCAGTACTTC. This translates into CASRRLAGEETQYF.

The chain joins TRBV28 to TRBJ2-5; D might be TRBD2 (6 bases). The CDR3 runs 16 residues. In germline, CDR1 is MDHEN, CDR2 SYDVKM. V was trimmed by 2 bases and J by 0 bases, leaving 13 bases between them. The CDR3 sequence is CASSLRRAMYQETQYF. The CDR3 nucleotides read TGTGCCAGCAGTTTAAGGAGGGCCATGTACCAAGAGACCCAGTACTTC. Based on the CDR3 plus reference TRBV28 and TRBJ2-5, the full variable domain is DVKVTQSSRYLVKRTGEKVFLECVQDMDHENMFWYRQDPGLGLRLIYFSYDVKMKEKGDIPEGYSVSREKKERFSLILESASTNQTSMYLCASSLRRAMYQETQYFGPGTRLLVL.

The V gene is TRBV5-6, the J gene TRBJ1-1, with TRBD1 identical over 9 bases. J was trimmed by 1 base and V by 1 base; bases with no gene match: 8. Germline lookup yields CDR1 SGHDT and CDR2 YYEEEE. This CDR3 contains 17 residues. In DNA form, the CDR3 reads TGTGCCAGCAGCTTGCTGGGACAGGGTGCCTCGAACACTGAAGCTTTCTTT. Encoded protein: CASSLLGQGASNTEAFF.

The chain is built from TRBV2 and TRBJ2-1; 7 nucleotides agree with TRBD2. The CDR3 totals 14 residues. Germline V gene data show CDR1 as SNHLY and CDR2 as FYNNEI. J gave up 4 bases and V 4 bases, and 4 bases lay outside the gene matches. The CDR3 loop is CASSVWGGYNEQFF. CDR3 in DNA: TGTGCCAGCAGTGTATGGGGGGGGTACAATGAGCAGTTCTTC.

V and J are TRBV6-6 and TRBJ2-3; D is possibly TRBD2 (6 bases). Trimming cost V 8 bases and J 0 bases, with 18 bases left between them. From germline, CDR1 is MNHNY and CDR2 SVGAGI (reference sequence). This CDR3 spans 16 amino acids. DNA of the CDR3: TGTGCCAGCTCGCGGGTGCGGGGCGGGAGCACAGATACGCAGTATTTT. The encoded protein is CASSRVRGGSTDTQYF.

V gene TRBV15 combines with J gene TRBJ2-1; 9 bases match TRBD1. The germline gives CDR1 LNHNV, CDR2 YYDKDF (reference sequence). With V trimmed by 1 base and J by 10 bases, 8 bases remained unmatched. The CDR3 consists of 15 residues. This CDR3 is CATSRGRQGVDEQFF. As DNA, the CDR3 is TGTGCCACCAGCAGAGGACGACAGGGGGTAGACGAGCAGTTCTTC.

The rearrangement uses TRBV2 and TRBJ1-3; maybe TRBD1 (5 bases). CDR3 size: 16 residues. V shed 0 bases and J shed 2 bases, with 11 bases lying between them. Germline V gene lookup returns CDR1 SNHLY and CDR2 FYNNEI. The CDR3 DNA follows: TGTGCCAGCAGTGAAGCCCAGGGTGGGACTGGAAACACCATATATTTT. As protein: CASSEAQGGTGNTIYF.

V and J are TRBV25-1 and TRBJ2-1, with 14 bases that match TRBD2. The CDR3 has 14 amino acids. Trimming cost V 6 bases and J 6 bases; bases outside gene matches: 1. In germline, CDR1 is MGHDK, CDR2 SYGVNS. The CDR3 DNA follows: TGTGCCAGCAGCGGGACTAGCGGGAGCAATGAGCAGTTCTTC. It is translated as CASSGTSGSNEQFF.

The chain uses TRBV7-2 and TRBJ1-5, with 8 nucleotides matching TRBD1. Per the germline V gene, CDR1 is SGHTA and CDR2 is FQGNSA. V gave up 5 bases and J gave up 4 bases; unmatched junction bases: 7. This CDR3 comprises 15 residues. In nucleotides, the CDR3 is TGTGCCAGCAGCGTCCGGACAGGGACGAATCAGCCCCAGCATTTT. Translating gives CASSVRTGTNQPQHF. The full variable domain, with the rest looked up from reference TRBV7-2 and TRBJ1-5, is GAGVSQSPSNKVTEKGKDVELRCDPISGHTALYWYRQSLGQGLEFLIYFQGNSAPDKSGLPSDRFSAERTGGSVSTLTIQRTQQEDSAVYLCASSVRTGTNQPQHFGDGTRLSIL.

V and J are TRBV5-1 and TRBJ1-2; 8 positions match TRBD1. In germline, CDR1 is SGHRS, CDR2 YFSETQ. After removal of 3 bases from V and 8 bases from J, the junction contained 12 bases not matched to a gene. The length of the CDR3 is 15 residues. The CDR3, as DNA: TGCGCCAGCAGCTCTGCGGACAGGGACGTGGGAGGCTACACCTTC. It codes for CASSSADRDVGGYTF.

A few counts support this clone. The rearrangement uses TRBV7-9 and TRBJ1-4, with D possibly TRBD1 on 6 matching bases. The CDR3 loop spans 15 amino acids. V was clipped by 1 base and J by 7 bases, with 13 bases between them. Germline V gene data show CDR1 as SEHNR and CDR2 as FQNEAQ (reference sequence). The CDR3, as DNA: TGTGCCAGCAGCTTAGTACAGGGAGTTAGTGAAAAACTGTTTTTT. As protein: CASSLVQGVSEKLFF.

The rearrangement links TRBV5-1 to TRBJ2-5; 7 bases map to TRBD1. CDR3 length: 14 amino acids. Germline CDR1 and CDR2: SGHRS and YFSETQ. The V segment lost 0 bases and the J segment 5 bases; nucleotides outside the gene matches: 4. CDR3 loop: CASSLGGGAETQYF. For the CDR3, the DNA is TGCGCCAGCAGCTTGGGAGGGGGCGCGGAGACCCAGTACTTC. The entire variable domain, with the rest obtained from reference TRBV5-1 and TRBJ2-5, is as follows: KAGVTQTPRYLIKTRGQQVTLSCSPISGHRSVSWYQQTPGQGLQFLFEYFSETQRNKGNFPGRFSGRQFSNSRSEMNVSTLELGDSALYLCASSLGGGAETQYFGPGTRLLVL.

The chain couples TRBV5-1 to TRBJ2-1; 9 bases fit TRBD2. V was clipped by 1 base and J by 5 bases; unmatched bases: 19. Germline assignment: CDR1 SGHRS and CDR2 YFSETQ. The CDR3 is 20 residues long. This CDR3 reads CASSLYPLAGRVRGHNEQFF. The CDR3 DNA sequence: TGCGCCAGCAGCTTGTATCCCCTAGCGGGGAGAGTTAGAGGCCACAATGAGCAGTTCTTC.

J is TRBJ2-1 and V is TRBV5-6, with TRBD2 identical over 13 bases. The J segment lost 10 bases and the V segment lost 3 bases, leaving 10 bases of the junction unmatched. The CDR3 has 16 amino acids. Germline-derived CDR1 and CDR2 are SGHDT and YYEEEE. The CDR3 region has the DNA TGTGCCAGCAGCTCAACTAGCGGGAGGGAAAGGAAGGAGCAGTTCTTC. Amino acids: CASSSTSGRERKEQFF.

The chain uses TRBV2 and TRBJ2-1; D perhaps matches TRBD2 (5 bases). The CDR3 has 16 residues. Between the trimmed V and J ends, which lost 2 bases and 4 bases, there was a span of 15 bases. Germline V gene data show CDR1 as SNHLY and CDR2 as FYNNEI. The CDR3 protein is CASSEQAERDYNEQFF. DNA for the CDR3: TGTGCCAGCAGTGAACAAGCGGAGAGAGATTACAATGAGCAGTTCTTC.

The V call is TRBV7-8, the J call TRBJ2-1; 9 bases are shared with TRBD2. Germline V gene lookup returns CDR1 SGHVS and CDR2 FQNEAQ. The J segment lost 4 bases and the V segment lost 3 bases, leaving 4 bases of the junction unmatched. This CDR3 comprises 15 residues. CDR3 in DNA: TGTGCCAGCAGCTTCTCTAGCGGGACATACAATGAGCAGTTCTTC. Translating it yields CASSFSSGTYNEQFF.